This T cell receptor (beta chain) came from a study of shared clonotypes between healthy human individuals. Replicate sorted-subset PCRs were loaded with roughly 190 ng DNA, roughly 33,000 T cell genomes. Method: immunoSEQ multiplex PCR; TCRdb's copy keeps in-frame clones and lacks some. The sample contains 2 million or so clones, 90% to 95% of which appear only once. There are 16 residues in the CDR3. Germline-derived CDR1 and CDR2 are MNHNS and SASEGT. The trim removed 1 base at V and 4 bases at J, leaving 6 bases unmatched. Regarding this clone: Its antigen is not known.

Splitting the CD4+ cells yielded a CD45RA+ naive subset and a CD45RA-negative memory subset. Regarding the study as a whole: The represented genetic and exposure-history diversity was limited by the small number of donors. Memory subsets had estimated richness that was generally smaller than that of naive subsets.

The sample consisted of naive CD4+ T cells sorted from blood. Described subset: CD45RA+ positively selected. The TCR comes from a young man in good health. J is TRBJ1-5 and V is TRBV6-1; TRBD1 matches 8 bases. CDR3: CASSEGTGLGNQPQHF. The CDR3 DNA reads TGTGCCAGCAGTGAAGGGACAGGGTTGGGGAATCAGCCCCAGCATTTT.